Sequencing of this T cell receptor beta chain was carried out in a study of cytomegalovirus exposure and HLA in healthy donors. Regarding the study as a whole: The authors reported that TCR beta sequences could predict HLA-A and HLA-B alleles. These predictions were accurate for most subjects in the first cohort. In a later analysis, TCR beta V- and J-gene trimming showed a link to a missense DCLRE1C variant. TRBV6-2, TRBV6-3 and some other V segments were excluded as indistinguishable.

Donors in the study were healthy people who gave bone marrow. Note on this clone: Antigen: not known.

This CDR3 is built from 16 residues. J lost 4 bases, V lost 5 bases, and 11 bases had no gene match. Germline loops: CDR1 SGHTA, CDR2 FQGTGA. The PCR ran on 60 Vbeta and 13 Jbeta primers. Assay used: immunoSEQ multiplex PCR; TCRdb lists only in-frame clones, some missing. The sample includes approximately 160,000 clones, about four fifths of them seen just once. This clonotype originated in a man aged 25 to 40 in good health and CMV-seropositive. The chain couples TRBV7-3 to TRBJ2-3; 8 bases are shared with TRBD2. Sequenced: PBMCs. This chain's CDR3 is CASSGGSGISADTQYF. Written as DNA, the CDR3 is TGTGCCAGCAGCGGGGGTAGCGGGATTAGCGCAGATACGCAGTATTTT.